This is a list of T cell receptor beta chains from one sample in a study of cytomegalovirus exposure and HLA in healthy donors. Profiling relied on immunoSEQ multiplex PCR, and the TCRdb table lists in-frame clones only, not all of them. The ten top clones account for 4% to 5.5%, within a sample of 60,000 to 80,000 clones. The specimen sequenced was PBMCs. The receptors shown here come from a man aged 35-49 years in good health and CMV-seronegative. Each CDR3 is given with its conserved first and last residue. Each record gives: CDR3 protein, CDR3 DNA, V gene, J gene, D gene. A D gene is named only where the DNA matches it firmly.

CASSVAANTGELFF	TGTGCCAGCAGCGTAGCGGCGAACACCGGGGAGCTGTTTTTT	TRBV9	TRBJ2-2	-
CAWEGQFNTGELFF	TGTGCCTGGGAAGGACAGTTTAACACCGGGGAGCTGTTTTTT	TRBV30	TRBJ2-2	-
CASSSSQGNTEAFF	TGCGCCAGCAGCTCTTCACAGGGGAACACTGAAGCTTTCTTT	TRBV5-1	TRBJ1-1	-
CASSVREYHTEAFF	TGTGCCAGCAGTGTCCGGGAGTATCACACTGAAGCTTTCTTT	TRBV27	TRBJ1-1	-
CSVVDGRASYNEQFF	TGCAGCGTTGTAGACGGTCGAGCGTCCTACAATGAGCAGTTCTTC	TRBV29-1	TRBJ2-1	-
CASQGLAAGELFF	TGTGCCAGCCAGGGCCTAGCGGCCGGGGAGCTGTTTTTT	TRBV6-5	TRBJ2-2	TRBD2
CASSKTSGRKETQYF	TGTGCCAGCAGCAAAACTAGCGGGAGAAAAGAGACCCAGTACTTC	TRBV21-1	TRBJ2-5	-
CASTSGTEELNYGYTF	TGTGCCAGCACCTCCGGGACAGAAGAATTGAACTATGGCTACACCTTC	TRBV7-9	TRBJ1-2	TRBD1
CASGAGGSNEQFF	TGTGCCAGCGGTGCGGGAGGGTCTAATGAGCAGTTCTTC	TRBV28	TRBJ2-1	TRBD2
CATSGGISYNEQFF	TGTGCCACTAGCGGGGGGATATCCTACAATGAGCAGTTCTTC	TRBV27	TRBJ2-1	TRBD2
CASRESSYEQYF	TGTGCCTCAAGGGAGAGCTCCTACGAGCAGTACTTC	TRBV30	TRBJ2-7	-
CASSLGTGTPATDTQYF	TGTGCCAGCAGCTTGGGGACGGGAACCCCTGCAACAGATACGCAGTATTTT	TRBV5-8	TRBJ2-3	-
CAISESTGMGTEAFF	TGTGCCATCAGTGAGTCTACGGGGATGGGAACTGAAGCTTTCTTT	TRBV10-3	TRBJ1-1	-
CASSDRERPGELFF	TGTGCCAGTAGTGACCGGGAGCGCCCCGGGGAGCTGTTTTTT	TRBV19	TRBJ2-2	-
CSVEDGQGLQFF	TGCAGCGTTGAAGACGGGCAGGGTTTGCAGTTCTTC	TRBV29-1	TRBJ2-1	-
CATSRPGETQYF	TGTGCCACCAGCAGACCGGGAGAGACCCAGTACTTC	TRBV15	TRBJ2-5	-
CASSPKEVSGNTIYF	TGTGCCAGCTCACCAAAGGAGGTCTCTGGAAACACCATATATTTT	TRBV18	TRBJ1-3	-
CAISSGAKNIQYF	TGTGCCATCAGCTCAGGAGCCAAAAACATTCAGTACTTC	TRBV10-3	TRBJ2-4	-
CASSPQGKYGYTF	TGTGCCAGCAGCCCCCAGGGAAAGTATGGCTACACCTTC	TRBV14	TRBJ1-2	-
CASSIDRKDTEAFF	TGTGCCAGCAGCATAGACAGGAAAGACACTGAAGCTTTCTTT	TRBV7-8	TRBJ1-1	-
CASSYSGSSYEQYF	TGTGCCAGCAGTTACAGCGGGAGTTCCTACGAGCAGTACTTC	TRBV6-6	TRBJ2-7	TRBD2
CASSLQGSGELFF	TGTGCCAGCAGCCTACAGGGTTCCGGGGAGCTGTTTTTT	TRBV5-5	TRBJ2-2	-
CASSFNLGQGLPMNTEAFF	TGCGCCAGCAGCTTTAATTTGGGACAGGGTCTGCCTATGAACACTGAAGCTTTCTTT	TRBV5-1	TRBJ1-1	TRBD1
CASSQFSLLRETQYF	TGTGCCAGCAGCCAATTTTCCCTTTTGCGAGAGACCCAGTACTTC	TRBV14	TRBJ2-5	-
CASSLNRDTGELFF	TGTGCTAGCAGCTTAAACCGGGACACCGGGGAGCTGTTTTTT	TRBV7-7	TRBJ2-2	-
CASRPGTGGPGELFF	TGCGCCAGCAGACCCGGGACAGGGGGCCCCGGGGAGCTGTTTTTT	TRBV5-1	TRBJ2-2	TRBD1
CASSLAAGREETQYF	TGCGCCAGCAGCTTGGCCGCAGGGAGGGAAGAGACCCAGTACTTC	TRBV5-1	TRBJ2-5	TRBD2
CASSEGRAPYGYTF	TGTGCCAGCAGCGAAGGCAGGGCACCCTATGGCTACACCTTC	TRBV9	TRBJ1-2	-
CASSVGTGHNSPLHF	TGTGCCAGCAGCGTGGGGACAGGGCATAATTCACCCCTCCACTTT	TRBV5-5	TRBJ1-6	TRBD1
CASSVVGVGLVNEQFF	TGTGCCAGCAGCGTAGTCGGGGTAGGGTTGGTCAATGAGCAGTTCTTC	TRBV9	TRBJ2-1	-
CASSQDGTGVGYTF	TGCGCCAGCAGCCAAGATGGGACAGGGGTTGGCTACACCTTC	TRBV4-3	TRBJ1-2	TRBD1
CASSNQGANYGYTF	TGTGCCAGCAGCAACCAAGGAGCTAACTATGGCTACACCTTC	TRBV7-2	TRBJ1-2	-
CASSLVAANTDTQYF	TGTGCCAGCAGCTTGGTAGCGGCCAACACAGATACGCAGTATTTT	TRBV5-4	TRBJ2-3	-
CASSFQAEGLRTEAFF	TGTGCCAGCAGTTTTCAGGCCGAGGGATTGAGGACTGAAGCTTTCTTT	TRBV27	TRBJ1-1	-
CASRYDSSAGTEAFF	TGTGCCAGCAGATACGACTCCTCTGCGGGCACTGAAGCTTTCTTT	TRBV6-5	TRBJ1-1	-
CASSQNSATNEKLFF	TGTGCCAGCAGTCAGAACAGTGCAACTAATGAAAAACTGTTTTTT	TRBV2	TRBJ1-4	-
CASSAGGGASGPYEQYF	TGTGCCAGCAGCGCAGGTGGTGGGGCTAGCGGACCTTACGAGCAGTACTTC	TRBV5-4	TRBJ2-7	TRBD2
CASSVGLATYEQYF	TGTGCCAGCAGCGTCGGACTAGCGACCTACGAGCAGTACTTC	TRBV9	TRBJ2-7	TRBD2
CASSPDRAVVEQYF	TGTGCCAGCAGCCCAGACAGGGCTGTAGTCGAGCAGTACTTC	TRBV7-2	TRBJ2-7	TRBD1
CSVTFTGNGAETQYF	TGCAGCGTTACCTTTACAGGGAACGGGGCAGAGACCCAGTACTTC	TRBV29-1	TRBJ2-5	-
CASSPRTSGWPTNEQFF	TGTGCCAGCAGTCCCCGGACTAGCGGGTGGCCTACGAATGAGCAGTTCTTC	TRBV27	TRBJ2-1	TRBD2